Each of the 3 T cell receptor beta chains below was sequenced from the same sample in a study of T cell responses to AZD1222 COVID-19 vaccine. The repertoire was sequenced with immunoSEQ multiplex PCR; TCRdb's copy has only in-frame clones and lacks some. The sample records about 120,000 clones, about nine tenths being singletons. Sequencing used peripheral blood, obtained on day 0 of AZD1222 vaccination. Receptor source: an adult in good health.

This clone was picked up a small number of times. This sequence joins TRBV6-1 and TRBJ1-1; perhaps TRBD1 as D (5 bases). V was clipped by 2 bases and J by 6 bases, with 19 bases between them. The V gene's germline CDR1 is MNHNS and CDR2 SASEGT. The CDR3 runs 16 residues. CDR3 DNA: TGTGCCAGCAGTGAATCAAGGGGCGCTTGGGGATCTGAAGCTTTCTTT. Its translation is CASSESRGAWGSEAFF.

The gene calls are TRBV30 and TRBJ2-6; TRBD1 matches 9 bases. The V gene's germline CDR1 is GTSNPN and CDR2 SVGIG (reference sequence). Germline trimming cut 5 bases from V and 3 bases from J; bases unmatched to any gene: 11. This CDR3 is 17 amino acids long. The chain's CDR3 is CAWGDREVLGGANVLTF. In DNA, the CDR3 is TGTGCCTGGGGGGACAGGGAGGTATTGGGTGGGGCCAACGTCCTGACTTTC.

V usage is TRBV20-1 and J usage is TRBJ1-2; D is unclear. V lost 8 bases, J lost 1 base, and 8 bases lay in between. In germline, CDR1 is DFQATT, CDR2 SNEGSKA (reference sequence). The CDR3 extends over 11 amino acids. CDR3 loop: CSPTDNYGYTF. The CDR3, as DNA: TGCAGTCCCACGGATAACTATGGCTACACCTTC.